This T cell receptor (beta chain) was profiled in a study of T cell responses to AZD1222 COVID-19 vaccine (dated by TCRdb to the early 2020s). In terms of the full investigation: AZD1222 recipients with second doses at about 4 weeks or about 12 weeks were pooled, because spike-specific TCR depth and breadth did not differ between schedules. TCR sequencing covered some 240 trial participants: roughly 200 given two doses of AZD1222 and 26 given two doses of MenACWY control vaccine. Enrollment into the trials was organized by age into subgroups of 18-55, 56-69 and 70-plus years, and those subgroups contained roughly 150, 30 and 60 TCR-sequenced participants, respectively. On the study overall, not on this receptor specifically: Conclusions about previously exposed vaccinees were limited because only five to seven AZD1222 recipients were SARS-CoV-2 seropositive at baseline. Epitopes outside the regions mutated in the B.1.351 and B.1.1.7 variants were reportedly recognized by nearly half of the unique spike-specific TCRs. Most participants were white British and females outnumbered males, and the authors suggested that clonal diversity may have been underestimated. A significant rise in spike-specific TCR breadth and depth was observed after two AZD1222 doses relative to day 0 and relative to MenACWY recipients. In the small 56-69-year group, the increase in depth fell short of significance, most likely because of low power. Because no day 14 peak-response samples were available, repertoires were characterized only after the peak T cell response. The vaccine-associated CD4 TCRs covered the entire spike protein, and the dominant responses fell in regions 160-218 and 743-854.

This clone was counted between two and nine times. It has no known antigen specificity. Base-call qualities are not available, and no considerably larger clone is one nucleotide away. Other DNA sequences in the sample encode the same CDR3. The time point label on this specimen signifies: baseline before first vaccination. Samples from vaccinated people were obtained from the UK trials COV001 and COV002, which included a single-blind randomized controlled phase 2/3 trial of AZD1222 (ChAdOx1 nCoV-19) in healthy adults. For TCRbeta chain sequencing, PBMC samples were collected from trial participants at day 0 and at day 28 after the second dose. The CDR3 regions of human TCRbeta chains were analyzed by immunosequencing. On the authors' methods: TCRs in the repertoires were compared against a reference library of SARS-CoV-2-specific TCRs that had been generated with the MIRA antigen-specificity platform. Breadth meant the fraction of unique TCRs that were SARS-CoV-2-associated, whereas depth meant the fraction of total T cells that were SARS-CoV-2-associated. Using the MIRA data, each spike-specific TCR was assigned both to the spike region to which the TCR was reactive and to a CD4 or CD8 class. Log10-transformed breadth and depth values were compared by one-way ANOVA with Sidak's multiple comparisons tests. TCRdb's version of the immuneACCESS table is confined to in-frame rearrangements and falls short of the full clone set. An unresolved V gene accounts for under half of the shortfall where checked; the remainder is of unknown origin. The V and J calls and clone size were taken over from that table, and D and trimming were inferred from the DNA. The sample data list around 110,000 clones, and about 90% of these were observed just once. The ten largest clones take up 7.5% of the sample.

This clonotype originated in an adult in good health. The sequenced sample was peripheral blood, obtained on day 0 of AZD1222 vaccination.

The CDR3 protein: CASSGTVNNSPLHF. In nucleotides, the sequence is TGTGCCAGCAGCGGGACGGTGAATAATTCACCCCTCCACTTT. Rearrangement joined TRBV2 to TRBJ1-6, with TRBD1 perhaps the D gene, on 5 matching bases. From cysteine to phenylalanine, the CDR3 is 14 amino acids long. Only CDR3 DNA is held: 42 bases, read in frame from base 1. CDR1 and CDR2 were assigned from the germline V gene as SNHLY and FYNNEI. The V and J ends are trimmed by 6 bases and 5 bases, leaving 11 bases between them.